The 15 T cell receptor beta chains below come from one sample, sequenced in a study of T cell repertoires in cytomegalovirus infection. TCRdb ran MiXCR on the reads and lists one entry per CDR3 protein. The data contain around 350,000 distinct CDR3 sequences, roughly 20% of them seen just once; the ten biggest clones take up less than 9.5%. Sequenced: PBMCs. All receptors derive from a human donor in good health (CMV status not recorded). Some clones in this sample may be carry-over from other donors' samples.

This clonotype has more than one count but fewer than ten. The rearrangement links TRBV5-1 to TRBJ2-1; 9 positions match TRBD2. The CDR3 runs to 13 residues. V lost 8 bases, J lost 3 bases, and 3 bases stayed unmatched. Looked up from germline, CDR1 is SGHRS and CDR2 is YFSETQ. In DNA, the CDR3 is TGCGCCAGTGGGACTAGCAGCTACAATGAGCAGTTCTTC. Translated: CASGTSSYNEQFF. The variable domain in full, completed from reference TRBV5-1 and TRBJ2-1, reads KAGVTQTPRYLIKTRGQQVTLSCSPISGHRSVSWYQQTPGQGLQFLFEYFSETQRNKGNFPGRFSGRQFSNSRSEMNVSTLELGDSALYLCASGTSSYNEQFFGPGTRLTVL.

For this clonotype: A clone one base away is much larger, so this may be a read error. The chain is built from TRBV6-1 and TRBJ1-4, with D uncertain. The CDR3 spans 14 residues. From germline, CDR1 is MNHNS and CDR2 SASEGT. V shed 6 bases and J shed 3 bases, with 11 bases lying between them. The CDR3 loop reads CASRDGGSNEKLFF. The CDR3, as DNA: TGTGCCAGCAGGGACGGAGGCTCTAATGAAAAACTGTTTTTT.

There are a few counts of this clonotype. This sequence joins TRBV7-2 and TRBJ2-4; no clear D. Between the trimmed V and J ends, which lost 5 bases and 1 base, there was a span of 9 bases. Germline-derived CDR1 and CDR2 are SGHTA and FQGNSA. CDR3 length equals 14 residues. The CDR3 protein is CASSPLRAKNIQYF. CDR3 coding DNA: TGTGCCAGCAGCCCCCTGAGGGCCAAAAACATTCAGTACTTC.

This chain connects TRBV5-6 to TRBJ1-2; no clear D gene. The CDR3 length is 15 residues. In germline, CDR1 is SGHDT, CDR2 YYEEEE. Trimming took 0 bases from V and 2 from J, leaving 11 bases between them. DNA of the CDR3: TGTGCCAGCAGCTTGGTGGGGTACGGGAACTATGGCTACACCTTC. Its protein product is CASSLVGYGNYGYTF.

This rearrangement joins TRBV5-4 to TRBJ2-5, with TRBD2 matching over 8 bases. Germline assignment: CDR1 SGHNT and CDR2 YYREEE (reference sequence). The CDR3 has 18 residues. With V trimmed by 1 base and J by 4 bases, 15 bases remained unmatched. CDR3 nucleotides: TGTGCCAGCAGCTTGAAGCAGGCCGGGACTAGGACGTTAGAGACCCAGTACTTC. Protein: CASSLKQAGTRTLETQYF.

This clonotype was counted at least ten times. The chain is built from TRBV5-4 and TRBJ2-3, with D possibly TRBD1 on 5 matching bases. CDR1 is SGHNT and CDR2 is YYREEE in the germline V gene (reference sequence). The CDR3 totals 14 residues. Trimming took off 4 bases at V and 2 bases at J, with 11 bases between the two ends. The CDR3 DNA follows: TGTGCCAGCAGCAGCGACAGTTACACAGATACGCAGTATTTT. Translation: CASSSDSYTDTQYF.

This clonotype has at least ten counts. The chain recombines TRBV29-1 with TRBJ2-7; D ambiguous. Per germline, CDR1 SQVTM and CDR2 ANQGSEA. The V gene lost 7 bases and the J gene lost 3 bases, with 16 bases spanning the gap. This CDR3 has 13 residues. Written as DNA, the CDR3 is TGCAGCGCCGGACCTGCCCAAAGCTACGAGCAGTACTTC. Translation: CSAGPAQSYEQYF.

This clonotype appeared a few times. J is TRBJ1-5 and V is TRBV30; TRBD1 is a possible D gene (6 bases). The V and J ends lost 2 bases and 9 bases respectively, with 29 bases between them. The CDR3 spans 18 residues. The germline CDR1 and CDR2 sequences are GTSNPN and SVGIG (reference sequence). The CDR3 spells CAWSSDRTGQHSERPQHF. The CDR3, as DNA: TGTGCCTGGAGTAGCGACAGGACCGGCCAACATAGCGAACGGCCCCAGCATTTT.

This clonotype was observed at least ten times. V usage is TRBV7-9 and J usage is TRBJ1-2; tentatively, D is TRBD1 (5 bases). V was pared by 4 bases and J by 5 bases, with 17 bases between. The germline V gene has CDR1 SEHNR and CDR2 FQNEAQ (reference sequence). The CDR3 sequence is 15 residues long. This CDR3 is CASSSWDRDPYGYTF. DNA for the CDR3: TGTGCCAGCAGCTCCTGGGACCGGGACCCTTATGGCTACACCTTC.

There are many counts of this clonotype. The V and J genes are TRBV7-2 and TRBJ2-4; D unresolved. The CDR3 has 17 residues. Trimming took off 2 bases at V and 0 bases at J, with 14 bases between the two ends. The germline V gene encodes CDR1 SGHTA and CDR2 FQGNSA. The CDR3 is CASSLTFLSPAKNIQYF. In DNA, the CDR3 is TGTGCCAGCAGCTTAACATTTCTGTCACCAGCCAAAAACATTCAGTACTTC.

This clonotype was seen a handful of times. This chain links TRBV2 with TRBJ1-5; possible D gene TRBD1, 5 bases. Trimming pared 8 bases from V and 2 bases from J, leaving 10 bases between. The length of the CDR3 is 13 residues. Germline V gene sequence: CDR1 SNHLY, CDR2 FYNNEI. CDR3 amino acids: CASARGGNQPQHF. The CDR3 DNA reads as TGTGCCAGCGCCCGGGGCGGCAATCAGCCCCAGCATTTT.

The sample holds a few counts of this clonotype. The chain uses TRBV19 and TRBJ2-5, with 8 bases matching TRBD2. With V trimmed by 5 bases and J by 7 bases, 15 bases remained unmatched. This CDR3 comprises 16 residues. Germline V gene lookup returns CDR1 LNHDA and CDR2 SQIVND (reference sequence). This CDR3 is CASSREIAGTRGTQYF. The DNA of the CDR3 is TGTGCCAGTAGTCGCGAGATAGCGGGGACCCGGGGGACCCAGTACTTC.

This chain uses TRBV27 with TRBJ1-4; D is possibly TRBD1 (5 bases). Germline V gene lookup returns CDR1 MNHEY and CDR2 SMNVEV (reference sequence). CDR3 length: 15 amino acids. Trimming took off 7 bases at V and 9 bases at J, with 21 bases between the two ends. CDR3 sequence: CASKRGDQLEKKLFF. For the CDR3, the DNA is TGTGCCAGCAAACGCGGGGACCAATTAGAAAAAAAACTGTTTTTT.

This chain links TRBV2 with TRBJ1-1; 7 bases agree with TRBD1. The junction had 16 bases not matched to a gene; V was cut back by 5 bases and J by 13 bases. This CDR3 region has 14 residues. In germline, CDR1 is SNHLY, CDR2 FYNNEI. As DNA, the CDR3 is TGTGCCAGCAGTCATGACTCCGGGACAGTCTTGGTTTTCTTT. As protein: CASSHDSGTVLVFF.

The CDR3 DNA is TGTGCCACCAGCAGCGGAAGCTCCTACAATGAGCAGTTCTTC. The encoded protein is CATSSGSSYNEQFF. The V call is TRBV15, the J call TRBJ2-1; D ambiguous. Germline V gene data show CDR1 as LNHNV and CDR2 as YYDKDF (reference sequence). The CDR3 is 14 residues long. Trimming took 3 bases from V and 0 from J, leaving 6 bases between them. Together with reference TRBV15 and TRBJ2-1, the CDR3 gives the full variable domain: DAMVIQNPRYQVTQFGKPVTLSCSQTLNHNVMYWYQQKSSQAPKLLFHYYDKDFNNEADTPDNFQSRRPNTSFCFLDIRSPGLGDTAMYLCATSSGSSYNEQFFGPGTRLTVL.